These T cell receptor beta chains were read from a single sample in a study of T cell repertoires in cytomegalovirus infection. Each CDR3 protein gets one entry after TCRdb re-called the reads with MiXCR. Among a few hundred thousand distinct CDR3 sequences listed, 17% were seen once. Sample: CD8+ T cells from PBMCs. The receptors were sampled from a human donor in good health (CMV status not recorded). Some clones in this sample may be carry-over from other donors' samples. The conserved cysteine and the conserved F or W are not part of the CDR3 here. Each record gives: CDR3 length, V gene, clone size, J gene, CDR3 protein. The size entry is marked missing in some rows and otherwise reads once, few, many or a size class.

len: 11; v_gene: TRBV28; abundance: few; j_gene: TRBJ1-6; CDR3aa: ASSLGVDSPLH
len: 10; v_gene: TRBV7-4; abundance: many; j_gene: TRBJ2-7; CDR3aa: ASRTGTYEQY
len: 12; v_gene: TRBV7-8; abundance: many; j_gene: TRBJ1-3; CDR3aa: ASSTWTGGNTIY
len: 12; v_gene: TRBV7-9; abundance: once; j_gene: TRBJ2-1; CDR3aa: ASSDSSSYNEQF
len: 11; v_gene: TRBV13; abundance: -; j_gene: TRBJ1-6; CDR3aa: ASSLGGGGPLH
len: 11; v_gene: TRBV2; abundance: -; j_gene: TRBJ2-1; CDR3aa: ASSPGLAGEQF
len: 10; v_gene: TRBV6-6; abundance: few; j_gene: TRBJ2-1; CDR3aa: ASSQQVIEQF
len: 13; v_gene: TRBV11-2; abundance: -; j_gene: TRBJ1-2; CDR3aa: ASSLDLVRDYGYT
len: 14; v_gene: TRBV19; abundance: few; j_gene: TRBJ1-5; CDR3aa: ASSTHQGPYNQPQH
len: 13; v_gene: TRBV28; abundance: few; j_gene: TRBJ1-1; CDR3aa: ASSHQGEQATEAF
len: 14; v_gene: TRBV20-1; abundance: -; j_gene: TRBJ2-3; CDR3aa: SARSATSGDPDTQY
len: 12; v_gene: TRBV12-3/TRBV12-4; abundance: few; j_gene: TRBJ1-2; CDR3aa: ASSGFDGPYGYT
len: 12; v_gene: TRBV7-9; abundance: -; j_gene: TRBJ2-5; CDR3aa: ASSADIHQETQY
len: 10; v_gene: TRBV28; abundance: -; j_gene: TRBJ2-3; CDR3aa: ASSLRGNTQY
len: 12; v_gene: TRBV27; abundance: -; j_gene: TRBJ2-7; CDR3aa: ASSLSAGSYEQY
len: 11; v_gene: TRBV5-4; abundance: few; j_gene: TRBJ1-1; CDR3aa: ASSPPRGSEAF
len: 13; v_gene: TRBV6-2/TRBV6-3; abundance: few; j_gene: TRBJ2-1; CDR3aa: ASSPSRGLFNEQF
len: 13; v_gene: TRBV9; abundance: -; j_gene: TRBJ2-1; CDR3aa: ASSPGGGPYNEQF
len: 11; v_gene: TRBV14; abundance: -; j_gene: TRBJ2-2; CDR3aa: ASAKLGTGELF
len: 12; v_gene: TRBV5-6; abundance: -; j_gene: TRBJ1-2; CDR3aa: ASSLGGAPYGYT
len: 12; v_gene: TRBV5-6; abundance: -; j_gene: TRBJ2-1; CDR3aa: ASSLVAPYNEQF
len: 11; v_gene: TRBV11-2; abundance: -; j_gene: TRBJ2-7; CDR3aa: ASSLVPGNEQY
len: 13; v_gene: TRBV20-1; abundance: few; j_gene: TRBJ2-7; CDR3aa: SARDAGSFGHEQY
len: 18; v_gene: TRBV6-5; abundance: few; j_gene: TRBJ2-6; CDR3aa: ASSKLTSGEWSSGANVLT
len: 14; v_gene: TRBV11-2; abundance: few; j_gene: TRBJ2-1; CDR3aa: ASSQPGTSGYNEQF
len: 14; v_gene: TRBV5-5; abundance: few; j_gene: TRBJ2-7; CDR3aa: ASSPEVGSGTYEQY
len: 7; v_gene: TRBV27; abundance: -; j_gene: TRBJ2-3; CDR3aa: AGTDTQY
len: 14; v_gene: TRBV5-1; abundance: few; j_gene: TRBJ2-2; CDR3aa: ASSLAIQGNTGELF
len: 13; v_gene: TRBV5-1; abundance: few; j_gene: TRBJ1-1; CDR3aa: ASSLARGTNTEAF
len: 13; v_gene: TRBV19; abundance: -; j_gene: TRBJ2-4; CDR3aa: ASSATSSAEDIQY
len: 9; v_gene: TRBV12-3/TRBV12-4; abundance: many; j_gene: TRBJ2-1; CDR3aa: ASSPQGEQF
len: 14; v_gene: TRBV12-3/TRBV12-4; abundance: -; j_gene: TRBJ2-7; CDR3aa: ASSFLAPGQPYEQY
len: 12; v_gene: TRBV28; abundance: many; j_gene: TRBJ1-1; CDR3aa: ASRTGTMNTEAF
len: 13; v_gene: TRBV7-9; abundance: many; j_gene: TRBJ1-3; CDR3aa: ASSLESVLGNTIY
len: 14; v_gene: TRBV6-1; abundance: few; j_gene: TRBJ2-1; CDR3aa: ASRESSGGAFNEQF
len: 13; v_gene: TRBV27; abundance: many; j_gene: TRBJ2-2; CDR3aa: ASGTSMFSTGELF
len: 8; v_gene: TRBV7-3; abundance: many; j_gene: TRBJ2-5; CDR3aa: ASSRRAEY
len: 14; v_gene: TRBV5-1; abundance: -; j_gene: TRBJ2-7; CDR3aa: ASSLRTGMTAYEQY
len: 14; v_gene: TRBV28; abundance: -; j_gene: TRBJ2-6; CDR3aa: ASRSGEGSGANVLT
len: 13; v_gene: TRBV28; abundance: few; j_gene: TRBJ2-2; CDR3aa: ASTTVRGGTGELF
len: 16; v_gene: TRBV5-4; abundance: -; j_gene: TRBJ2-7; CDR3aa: ASSPDSITGMNSYEQY
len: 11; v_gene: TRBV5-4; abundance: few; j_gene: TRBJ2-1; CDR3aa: ASSLVGKDEQF
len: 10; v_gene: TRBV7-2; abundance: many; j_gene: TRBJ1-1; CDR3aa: ASSSGTGEAF
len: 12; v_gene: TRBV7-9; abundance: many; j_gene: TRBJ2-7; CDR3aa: ASSLVGQSYEQY
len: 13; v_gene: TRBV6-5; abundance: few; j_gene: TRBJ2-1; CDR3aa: ASSYRSSSYNEQF
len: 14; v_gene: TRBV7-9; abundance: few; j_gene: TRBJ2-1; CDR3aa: ASSFPAGLSFDEQF
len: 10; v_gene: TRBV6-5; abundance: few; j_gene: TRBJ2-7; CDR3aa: ASSYSGVEQY
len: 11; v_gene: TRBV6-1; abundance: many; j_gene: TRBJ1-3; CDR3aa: ASSKTSGNTIY
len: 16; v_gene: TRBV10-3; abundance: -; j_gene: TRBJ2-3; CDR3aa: AISDPGVRGGPPDTQY
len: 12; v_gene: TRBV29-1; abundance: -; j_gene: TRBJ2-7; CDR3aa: SVPKRGLPYEQY
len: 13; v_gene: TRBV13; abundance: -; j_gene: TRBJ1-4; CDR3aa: ASSATGTGGRKLF
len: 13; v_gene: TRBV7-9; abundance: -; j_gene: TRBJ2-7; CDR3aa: ASSARGQAIYEQY
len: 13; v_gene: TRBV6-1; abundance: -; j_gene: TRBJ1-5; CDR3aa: ASSEWGASNQPQH
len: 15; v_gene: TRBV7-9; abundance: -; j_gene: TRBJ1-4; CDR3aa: ASSLHPAPATNEKLF